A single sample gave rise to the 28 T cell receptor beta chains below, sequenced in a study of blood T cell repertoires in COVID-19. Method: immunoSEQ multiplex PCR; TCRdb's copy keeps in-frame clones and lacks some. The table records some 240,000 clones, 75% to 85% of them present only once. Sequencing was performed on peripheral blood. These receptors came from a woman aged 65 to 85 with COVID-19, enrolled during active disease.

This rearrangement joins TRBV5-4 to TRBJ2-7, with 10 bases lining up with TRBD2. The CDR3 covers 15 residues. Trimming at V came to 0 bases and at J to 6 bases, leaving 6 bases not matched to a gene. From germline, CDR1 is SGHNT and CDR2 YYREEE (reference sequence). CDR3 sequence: CASSLDLAGDGEQYF. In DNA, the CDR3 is TGTGCCAGCAGCTTGGATCTAGCGGGAGACGGCGAGCAGTACTTC.

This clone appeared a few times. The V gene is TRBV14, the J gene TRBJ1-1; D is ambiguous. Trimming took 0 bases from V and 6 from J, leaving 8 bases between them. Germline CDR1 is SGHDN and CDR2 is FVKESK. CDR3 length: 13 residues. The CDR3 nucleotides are TGTGCCAGCAGCCAAGATCGACAATCTGAAGCTTTCTTT. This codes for CASSQDRQSEAFF.

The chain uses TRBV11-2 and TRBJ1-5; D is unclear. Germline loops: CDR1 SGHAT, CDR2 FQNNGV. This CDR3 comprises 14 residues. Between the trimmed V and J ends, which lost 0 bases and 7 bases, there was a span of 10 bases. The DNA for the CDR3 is TGTGCCAGCAGCTTAGACTCGGGGTTCCAGCCCCAGCATTTT. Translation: CASSLDSGFQPQHF.

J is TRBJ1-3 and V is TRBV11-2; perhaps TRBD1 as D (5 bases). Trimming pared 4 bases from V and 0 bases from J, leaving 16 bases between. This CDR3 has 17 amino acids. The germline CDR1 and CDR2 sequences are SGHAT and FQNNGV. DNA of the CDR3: TGTGCCAGCAGCTCGTCGATGGGGGGAACCTCTGGAAACACCATATATTTT. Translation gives CASSSSMGGTSGNTIYF.

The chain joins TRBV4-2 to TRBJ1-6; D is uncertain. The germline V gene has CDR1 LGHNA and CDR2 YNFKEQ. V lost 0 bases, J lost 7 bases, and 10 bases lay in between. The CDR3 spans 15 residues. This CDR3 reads CASSQDPAENSPLHF. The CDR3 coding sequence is TGTGCCAGCAGCCAAGATCCAGCGGAGAATTCACCCCTCCACTTT.

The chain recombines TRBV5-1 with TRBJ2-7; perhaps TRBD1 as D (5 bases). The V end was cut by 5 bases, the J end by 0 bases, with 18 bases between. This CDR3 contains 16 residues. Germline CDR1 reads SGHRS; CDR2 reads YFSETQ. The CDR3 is CASRGEKGVSSYEQYF. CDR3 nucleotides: TGCGCCAGCAGGGGCGAAAAAGGGGTTAGCTCCTACGAGCAGTACTTC.

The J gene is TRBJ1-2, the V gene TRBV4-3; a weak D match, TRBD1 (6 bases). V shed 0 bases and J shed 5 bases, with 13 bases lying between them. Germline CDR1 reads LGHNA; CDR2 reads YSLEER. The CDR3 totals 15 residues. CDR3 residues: CASSQDGRGRYGYTF. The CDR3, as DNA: TGCGCCAGCAGCCAAGATGGCAGGGGTAGATATGGCTACACCTTC.

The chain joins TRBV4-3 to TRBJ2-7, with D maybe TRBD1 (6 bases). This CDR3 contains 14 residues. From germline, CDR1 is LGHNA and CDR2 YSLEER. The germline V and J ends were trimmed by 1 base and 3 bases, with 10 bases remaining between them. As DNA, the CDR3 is TGCGCCAGCAGCCAAGTACGACAGGACTACGAGCAGTACTTC. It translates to CASSQVRQDYEQYF.

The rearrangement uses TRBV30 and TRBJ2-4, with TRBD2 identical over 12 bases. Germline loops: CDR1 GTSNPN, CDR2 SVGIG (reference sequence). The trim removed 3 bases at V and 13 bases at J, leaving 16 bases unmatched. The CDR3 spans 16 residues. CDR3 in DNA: TGTGCCTGGAGGCCTAGCGGGAGGGCCGTGGTAGTCCCCCAGTACTTC. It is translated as CAWRPSGRAVVVPQYF. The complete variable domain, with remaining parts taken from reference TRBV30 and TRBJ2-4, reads SQTIHQWPATLVQPVGSPLSLECTVEGTSNPNLYWYRQAAGRGLQLLFYSVGIGQISSEVPQNLSASRPQDRQFILSSKKLLLSDSGFYLCAWRPSGRAVVVPQYFGAGTRLSVL.

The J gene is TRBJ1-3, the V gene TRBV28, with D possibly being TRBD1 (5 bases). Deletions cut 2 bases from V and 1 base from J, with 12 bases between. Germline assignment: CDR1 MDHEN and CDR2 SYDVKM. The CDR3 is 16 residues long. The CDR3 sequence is CASSLQGLWSGNTIYF. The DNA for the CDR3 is TGTGCCAGCAGTTTACAGGGTTTGTGGTCTGGAAACACCATATATTTT.

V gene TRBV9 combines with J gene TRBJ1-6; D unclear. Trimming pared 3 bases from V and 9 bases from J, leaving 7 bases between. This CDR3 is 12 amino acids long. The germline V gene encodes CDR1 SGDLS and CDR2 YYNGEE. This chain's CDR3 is CASSGTGSPLHF. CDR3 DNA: TGTGCCAGCAGCGGTACTGGTTCACCCCTCCACTTT.

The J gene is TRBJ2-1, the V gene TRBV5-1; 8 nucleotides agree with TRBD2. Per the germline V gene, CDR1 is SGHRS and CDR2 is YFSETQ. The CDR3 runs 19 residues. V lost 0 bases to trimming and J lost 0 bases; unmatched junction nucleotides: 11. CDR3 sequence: CASSLVGGRTRSSYNEQFF. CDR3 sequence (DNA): TGCGCCAGCAGCTTGGTCGGCGGGAGGACCAGGAGCTCCTACAATGAGCAGTTCTTC. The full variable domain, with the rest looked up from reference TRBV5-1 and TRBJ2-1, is KAGVTQTPRYLIKTRGQQVTLSCSPISGHRSVSWYQQTPGQGLQFLFEYFSETQRNKGNFPGRFSGRQFSNSRSEMNVSTLELGDSALYLCASSLVGGRTRSSYNEQFFGPGTRLTVL.

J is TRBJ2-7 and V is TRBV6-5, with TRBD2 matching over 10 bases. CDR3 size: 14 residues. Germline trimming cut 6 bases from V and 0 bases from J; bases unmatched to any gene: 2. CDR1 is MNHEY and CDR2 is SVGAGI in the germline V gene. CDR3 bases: TGTGCCAGCAGAGCTAGCGGGAGCTCCTACGAGCAGTACTTC. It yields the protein CASRASGSSYEQYF.

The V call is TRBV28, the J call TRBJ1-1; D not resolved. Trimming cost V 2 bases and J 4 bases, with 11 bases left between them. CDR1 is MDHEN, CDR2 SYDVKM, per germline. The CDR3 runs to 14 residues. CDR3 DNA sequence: TGTGCCAGCAGTTTAGCCTTGAAGAGCACTGAAGCTTTCTTT. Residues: CASSLALKSTEAFF. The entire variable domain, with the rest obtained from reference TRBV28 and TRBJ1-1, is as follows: DVKVTQSSRYLVKRTGEKVFLECVQDMDHENMFWYRQDPGLGLRLIYFSYDVKMKEKGDIPEGYSVSREKKERFSLILESASTNQTSMYLCASSLALKSTEAFFGQGTRLTVV.

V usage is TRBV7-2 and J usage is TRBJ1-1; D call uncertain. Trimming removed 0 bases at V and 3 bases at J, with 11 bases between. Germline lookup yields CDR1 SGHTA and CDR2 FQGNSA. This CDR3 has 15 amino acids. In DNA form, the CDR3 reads TGTGCCAGCAGCTTAGCGACCAGGAGGGACACTGAAGCTTTCTTT. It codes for CASSLATRRDTEAFF.

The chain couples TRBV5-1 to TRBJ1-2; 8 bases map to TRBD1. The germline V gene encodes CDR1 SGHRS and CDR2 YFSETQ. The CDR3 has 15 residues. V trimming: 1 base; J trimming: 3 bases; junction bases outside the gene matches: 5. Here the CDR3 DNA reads TGCGCCAGCAGCTTGCCAGGACAGGGCGACTATGGCTACACCTTC. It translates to CASSLPGQGDYGYTF.

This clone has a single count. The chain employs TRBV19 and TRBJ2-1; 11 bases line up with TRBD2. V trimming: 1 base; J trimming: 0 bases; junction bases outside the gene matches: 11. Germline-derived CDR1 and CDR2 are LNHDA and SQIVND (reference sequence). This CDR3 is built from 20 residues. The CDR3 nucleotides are TGTGCCAGTAGTATAGGAACTAGCGGGAGTAGTCGTAGCTCCTACAATGAGCAGTTCTTC. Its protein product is CASSIGTSGSSRSSYNEQFF.

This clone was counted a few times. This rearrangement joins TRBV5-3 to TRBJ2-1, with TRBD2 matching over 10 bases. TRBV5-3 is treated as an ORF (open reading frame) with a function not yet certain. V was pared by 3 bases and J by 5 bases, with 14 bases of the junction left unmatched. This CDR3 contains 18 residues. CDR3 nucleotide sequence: TGTGCCAGAAGCTCTGCTAGCGGGAGAGAGCGTGGGAACAATGAGCAGTTCTTC. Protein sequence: CARSSASGRERGNNEQFF.

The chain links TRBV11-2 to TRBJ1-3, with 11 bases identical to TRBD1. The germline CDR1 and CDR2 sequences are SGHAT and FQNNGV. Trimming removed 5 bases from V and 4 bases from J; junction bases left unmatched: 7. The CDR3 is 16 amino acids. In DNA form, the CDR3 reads TGTGCCAGCAGCCGCGGGACAGGGGGGTGGGGAAACACCATATATTTT. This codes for CASSRGTGGWGNTIYF.

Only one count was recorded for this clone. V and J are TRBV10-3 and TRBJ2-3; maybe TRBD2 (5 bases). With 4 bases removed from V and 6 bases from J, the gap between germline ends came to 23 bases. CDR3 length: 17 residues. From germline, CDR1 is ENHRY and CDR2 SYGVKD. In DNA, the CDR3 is TGTGCCATCAGTGCACGAGGAGGAAATGTCCTCGTTGATACGCAGTATTTT. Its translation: CAISARGGNVLVDTQYF.

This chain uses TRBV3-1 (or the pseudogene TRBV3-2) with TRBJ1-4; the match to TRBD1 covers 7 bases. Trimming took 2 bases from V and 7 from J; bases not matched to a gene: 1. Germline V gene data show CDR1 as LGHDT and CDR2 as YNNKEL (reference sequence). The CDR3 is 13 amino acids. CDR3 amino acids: CASSQRGPEKLFF. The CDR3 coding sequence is TGTGCCAGCAGCCAAAGGGGGCCTGAAAAACTGTTTTTT.

The DNA of the CDR3 is TGTGCCAGCACCCCGGGGGGGGGCTATGGCTACACCTTC. Translated, it gives CASTPGGGYGYTF. This chain uses TRBV6-6 with TRBJ1-2; tentatively, D is TRBD1 (5 bases). CDR3 length: 13 residues. The V and J ends lost 7 bases and 4 bases respectively, with 13 bases between them. Germline CDR1 reads MNHNY; CDR2 reads SVGAGI (reference sequence).

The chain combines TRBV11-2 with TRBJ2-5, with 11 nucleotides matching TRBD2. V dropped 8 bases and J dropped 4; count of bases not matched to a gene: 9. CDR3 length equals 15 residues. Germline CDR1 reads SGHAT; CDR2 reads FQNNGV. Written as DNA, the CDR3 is TGTGCCAGCTCGGGACTAGCGGTTTTTGTAGAGACCCAGTACTTC. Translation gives CASSGLAVFVETQYF.

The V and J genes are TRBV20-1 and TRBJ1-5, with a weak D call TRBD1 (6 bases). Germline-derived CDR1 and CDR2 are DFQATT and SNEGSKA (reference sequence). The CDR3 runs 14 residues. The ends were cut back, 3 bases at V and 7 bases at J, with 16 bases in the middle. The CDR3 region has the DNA TGCAGTGCTAGTACAGGGAGCCAACGGCAGCCCCAGCATTTT. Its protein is CSASTGSQRQPQHF.

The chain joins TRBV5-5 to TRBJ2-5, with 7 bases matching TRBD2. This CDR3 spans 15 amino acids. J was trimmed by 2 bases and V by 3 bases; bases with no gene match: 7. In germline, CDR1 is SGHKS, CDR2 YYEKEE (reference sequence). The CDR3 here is CASSSQAGWQETQYF. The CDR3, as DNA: TGTGCCAGCAGCTCACAAGCGGGATGGCAAGAGACCCAGTACTTC.

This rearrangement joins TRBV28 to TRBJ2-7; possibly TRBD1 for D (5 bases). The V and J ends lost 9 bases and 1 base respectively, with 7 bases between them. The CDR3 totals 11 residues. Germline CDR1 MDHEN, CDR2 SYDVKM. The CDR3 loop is CASDRSYEQYF. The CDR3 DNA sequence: TGTGCCAGTGACAGATCCTACGAGCAGTACTTC.

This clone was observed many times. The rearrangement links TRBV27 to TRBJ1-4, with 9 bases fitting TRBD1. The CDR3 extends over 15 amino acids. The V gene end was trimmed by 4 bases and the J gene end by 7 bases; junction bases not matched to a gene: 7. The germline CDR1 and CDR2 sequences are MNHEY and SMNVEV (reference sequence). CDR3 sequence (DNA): TGTGCCAGCAGTTCCTCGGGACAGGGTTTTGAAAAACTGTTTTTT. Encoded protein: CASSSSGQGFEKLFF.

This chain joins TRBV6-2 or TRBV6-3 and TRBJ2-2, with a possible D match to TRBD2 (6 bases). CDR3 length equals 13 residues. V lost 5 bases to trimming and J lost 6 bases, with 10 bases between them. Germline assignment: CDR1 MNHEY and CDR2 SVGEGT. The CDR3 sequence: CASSLLAPGELFF. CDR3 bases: TGTGCCAGCAGTCTACTAGCCCCCGGGGAGCTGTTTTTT.